This T cell receptor beta chain derives from a study of OX40 agonist ivuxolimab in advanced cancers. Study-level information: Participants, 75% to 90% male, averaged 60 years of age, ranging from roughly 23 to 80. Study-level findings and limits: The CD4+ and CD8+ T cells in the blood had expanded clonally by week 6 at 0.1 to 3.0 mg/kg. The study found among the lowest clonal expansion in partial responders at 0.1-3.0 mg/kg.

Sampling times: baseline, cycle 4 day 1, cycle 7 day 1. Germline CDR1 SGHTA, CDR2 FQGNSA. This CDR3 region has 13 residues. Deletions cut 2 bases from V and 10 bases from J, with 14 bases between. Data came from immunoSEQ multiplex PCR; TCRdb stores just in-frame clones and leaves some out. The sample shows tens of thousands of clones, more than 75% of them seen only once. In the case of this clone: Its target is unknown.

The chain is built from TRBV7-2 and TRBJ1-1; D may be TRBD1 (5 bases). The receptor's source is an adult with an advanced solid tumor such as melanoma, head and neck, liver or kidney cancer. The sample here was CD4+ or CD8+ T cells sorted from blood, taken in a trial of the OX40 agonist ivuxolimab. In DNA, the CDR3 is TGTGCCAGCAGCTTACCCCAGGGTGACGGAGCTTTCTTT. Amino acids: CASSLPQGDGAFF.